Listed here is a single T cell receptor (beta chain). TCR beta CDR3 regions were amplified from RNA. Using the HTBI primer set, a first-round RT-PCR was run on the TCR CDR3. Using its own MiXCR run on the multiplex PCR reads, TCRdb lists one record per CDR3 protein. Of about 740,000 distinct CDR3 sequences listed, about 15% are singletons. The entry originates in a study of T cells in Graves' hyperthyroidism and ophthalmopathy. What was sequenced was blood. The source is a woman aged 18-30 years with Graves' hyperthyroidism.

The CDR3 DNA sequence: TGTGCCTGCGCCTGGATTCTCCGGGACAGGGGGAGAAGCTCCTATAATTCACCCCTCCACTTT. This translates into CACAWILRDRGRSSYNSPLHF. The rearrangement links TRBV30 to TRBJ1-6; 11 bases map to TRBD1. Per germline, CDR1 GTSNPN and CDR2 SVGIG (reference sequence). Unmatched junction bases numbered 19, after V lost 6 bases and J lost 0 bases. This CDR3 has 21 amino acids.